A single sample gave rise to the 9 T cell receptor beta chains below, sequenced in a study of Graves' ophthalmopathy and Graves' hyperthyroidism. Beta-chain TCR CDR3 regions were amplified from RNA transcripts. HTBI primers served in a first-round RT-PCR, which a second-round multiplex PCR followed. TCRdb used MiXCR to reprocess the multiplex PCR reads, holding one entry per CDR3 protein. The profile covers some 410,000 distinct CDR3 sequences, with 20% to 25% appearing a single time and roughly 3.2% taken by the ten largest. The sequencing sample was made of peripheral blood. The receptors here all came from a woman between 18 and 29 years old with stable Graves' hyperthyroidism.

This rearrangement joins TRBV30 to TRBJ1-1; no clear D gene. The CDR3 totals 14 residues. Per the germline V gene, CDR1 is GTSNPN and CDR2 is SVGIG (reference sequence). V gave up 2 bases and J gave up 0 bases, with 10 bases separating them. The CDR3 sequence: CAWSMAPLNTEAFF. In DNA form, the CDR3 reads TGTGCCTGGAGTATGGCGCCCCTGAACACTGAAGCTTTCTTT.

This clonotype was counted only a few times. This rearrangement joins TRBV7-2 to TRBJ2-5; 14 bases line up with TRBD2. The CDR3 contains 16 residues. V lost 5 bases and J lost 4; bases outside the gene matches: 6. Germline V gene sequence: CDR1 SGHTA, CDR2 FQGNSA. Here the CDR3 DNA reads TGTGCCAGCAGCACGGGACTAGCGGGGGCCCGAGAGACCCAGTACTTC. It translates to CASSTGLAGARETQYF.

This clonotype was observed many times. The chain couples TRBV20-1 to TRBJ2-7; 10 bases are a match to TRBD1. From germline, CDR1 is DFQATT and CDR2 SNEGSKA (reference sequence). V shed 7 bases and J 3 bases; nucleotides not matched to a gene: 6. The CDR3 consists of 13 residues. The CDR3 DNA follows: TGCAGTGTCCGGACAGGGGGTAGCTACGAGCAGTACTTC. This encodes CSVRTGGSYEQYF.

This clonotype has at least ten counts. The V gene is TRBV27, the J gene TRBJ1-2; D remains ambiguous. Germline loops: CDR1 MNHEY, CDR2 SMNVEV (reference sequence). The V gene lost 2 bases and the J gene lost 6 bases, with 13 bases spanning the gap. The CDR3 has 14 residues. This CDR3 is CASSLVFGGDGYTF. The CDR3 coding sequence is TGTGCCAGCAGTTTAGTTTTCGGCGGCGATGGCTACACCTTC.

This clonotype was detected many times. The chain carries TRBV14 and TRBJ2-7; 7 bases align to TRBD1. The CDR3 totals 14 residues. J lost 4 bases, V lost 6 bases, and 9 bases had no gene match. CDR1 and CDR2 (germline): SGHDN, FVKESK. The CDR3 DNA reads TGTGCCAGCAGTCTTCATACAGGGGCATACGAGCAGTACTTC. Translating it yields CASSLHTGAYEQYF.

V and J are TRBV20-1 and TRBJ2-5, with a possible D match to TRBD1 (5 bases). The CDR3 runs to 14 residues. Germline V lookup: CDR1 DFQATT, CDR2 SNEGSKA (reference sequence). V dropped 5 bases and J dropped 1 base, with 14 bases sitting between them. CDR3 protein: CSADADTTQETQYF. The CDR3 nucleotides are TGCAGTGCTGACGCGGACACGACCCAAGAGACCCAGTACTTC.

CDR3 residues: CASSPRQGEGGNTIYF. The CDR3 coding sequence is TGTGCCAGCAGCCCCCGACAGGGAGAAGGTGGAAACACCATATATTTT. This chain joins TRBV11-2 and TRBJ1-3; TRBD1 aligns across 7 bases. The CDR3 runs 16 residues. Germline values: CDR1 SGHAT, CDR2 FQNNGV. The trim removed 5 bases at V and 3 bases at J, leaving 10 bases unmatched.

The chain is built from TRBV11-3 and TRBJ2-2, with 14 nucleotides matching TRBD2. Per the germline V gene, CDR1 is SGHNT and CDR2 is YENEEA. V lost 1 base and J lost 5; bases outside the gene matches: 12. This CDR3 contains 20 residues. This chain's CDR3 is CASSLVGRTSGRPGTGELFF. CDR3 coding DNA: TGTGCCAGCAGCTTAGTGGGACGGACTAGCGGGAGGCCAGGAACCGGGGAGCTGTTTTTT. The full variable domain, its missing parts supplied by reference TRBV11-3 and TRBJ2-2, is EAGVVQSPRYKIIEKKQPVAFWCNPISGHNTLYWYLQNLGQGPELLIRYENEEAVDDSQLPKDRFSAERLKGVDSTLKIQPAELGDSAVYLCASSLVGRTSGRPGTGELFFGEGSRLTVL.

This clonotype was counted only a few times. The chain uses TRBV7-8 and TRBJ2-2, with D possibly being TRBD2 (6 bases). CDR3 length: 16 residues. CDR1 SGHVS and CDR2 FQNEAQ come from the germline V gene. The V end was cut by 0 bases, the J end by 1 base, with 9 bases between. This CDR3 is CASSLAPGGNTGELFF. CDR3 in DNA: TGTGCCAGCAGCTTAGCGCCCGGGGGGAACACCGGGGAGCTGTTTTTT.